One sample yielded the 10 T cell receptor beta chains listed below, sequenced in a study of T cell responses to AZD1222 COVID-19 vaccine. TCRdb's copy holds only in-frame clones and misses some; the assay was immunoSEQ multiplex PCR. The profile covers more than 75,000 clones, with around nine tenths appearing a single time and about 7% taken by the ten largest. Specimen: peripheral blood, collected 28 days after the second AZD1222 dose. The receptors derive from an adult who received the AZD1222 COVID-19 vaccine.

In DNA, the CDR3 is TGTGCCAGCAGTTATGATGAAGGGTCTCAGCCCCAGCATTTT. Amino acids: CASSYDEGSQPQHF. The chain recombines TRBV6-5 with TRBJ1-5; no firm D call. Germline lookup yields CDR1 MNHEY and CDR2 SVGAGI. The CDR3 totals 14 residues. Trimming left V 3 bases short and J 6 bases short, with 12 bases between.

The V and J genes are TRBV12-5 and TRBJ1-4, with 7 nucleotides matching TRBD1. V lost 0 bases, J lost 4 bases, and 5 bases stayed unmatched. The CDR3 is 16 amino acids. Germline CDR1 LGHNT, CDR2 FRNRAP. CDR3 sequence (DNA): TGTGCTAGTGGTTTGGTAGCCAGGGGGATTAATGAAAAACTGTTTTTT. Translated: CASGLVARGINEKLFF.

The chain combines TRBV7-6 with TRBJ2-1; possibly TRBD2 for D (5 bases). V was pared by 5 bases and J by 3 bases, with 14 bases between. The CDR3 consists of 15 residues. Germline V gives CDR1 SGHVS, CDR2 FNYEAQ. CDR3 residues: CASSPSGSNYNEQFF. The CDR3 DNA sequence: TGTGCCAGCAGCCCAAGCGGCAGCAACTACAATGAGCAGTTCTTC.

This clone occurred a few times. V and J are TRBV7-9 and TRBJ1-1; 9 bases align to TRBD1. Unmatched junction bases numbered 4, after V lost 4 bases and J lost 1 base. Looked up from germline, CDR1 is SEHNR and CDR2 is FQNEAQ (reference sequence). The CDR3 has 15 amino acids. CDR3 amino acids: CASSSPDRGNTEAFF. The CDR3 DNA reads as TGTGCCAGCAGCTCCCCGGACAGGGGGAACACTGAAGCTTTCTTT.

This clone appeared a single time. The V and J genes are TRBV25-1 and TRBJ2-1; 7 bases are a match to TRBD2. Germline V lookup: CDR1 MGHDK, CDR2 SYGVNS. Losses at the gene ends were 5 bases for V and 1 base for J; bases not matched to a gene: 2. This CDR3 comprises 14 residues. CDR3 bases: TGTGCCAGCAGTCCAGCGGGATCCTACAATGAGCAGTTCTTC. It codes for CASSPAGSYNEQFF.

As DNA, the CDR3 is TGCGCCAGCAGCTTACCAGGGGTCCTCTCCTACAATGAGCAGTTCTTC. This translates into CASSLPGVLSYNEQFF. This chain uses TRBV5-1 with TRBJ2-1; D is perhaps TRBD1 (6 bases). Germline CDR1 reads SGHRS; CDR2 reads YFSETQ. The V and J ends lost 2 bases and 0 bases respectively, with 12 bases between them. The CDR3 runs 16 residues.

The chain employs TRBV18 and TRBJ2-5; D is undetermined. The V gene's germline CDR1 is KGHSH and CDR2 LQKENI. The V gene lost 1 base and the J gene lost 2 bases, with 14 bases spanning the gap. CDR3 length equals 16 residues. The CDR3 region is CASSPLSSRTQETQYF. DNA of the CDR3: TGTGCCAGCTCACCACTATCCAGCAGGACGCAAGAGACCCAGTACTTC.

The chain employs TRBV7-6 and TRBJ1-1; D remains ambiguous. This CDR3 is built from 11 residues. V was shortened by 6 bases and J by 4 bases, with 6 bases between the two germline ends. Germline-derived CDR1 and CDR2 are SGHVS and FNYEAQ. CDR3 residues: CASSRGTEAFF. CDR3 DNA: TGTGCCAGCAGTCGGGGCACTGAAGCTTTCTTT.

CDR3 nucleotides: TGCGCCAGCAGCCAAGATTTTGGGACAGCAACCGGGGAGCTGTTTTTT. This codes for CASSQDFGTATGELFF. The chain is built from TRBV4-1 and TRBJ2-2; 7 positions match TRBD1. The CDR3 runs 16 residues. CDR1 is MGHRA and CDR2 is YSYEKL in the germline V gene. V gave up 0 bases and J gave up 5 bases; unmatched junction bases: 6.

This clone has more than one count but fewer than ten. The chain carries TRBV6-5 and TRBJ2-1; TRBD1 might be the D (5 bases). In germline, CDR1 is MNHEY, CDR2 SVGAGI. V dropped 11 bases and J dropped 0 bases, with 17 bases sitting between them. This CDR3 comprises 15 residues. CDR3 residues: CALMRSRGSYNEQFF. The CDR3 nucleotides read TGTGCCCTGATGCGTTCTAGGGGCTCCTACAATGAGCAGTTCTTC.